This is a list of T cell receptor beta chains from one sample in a study of blood T cell repertoires in COVID-19. The protocol was immunoSEQ multiplex PCR, while the TCRdb copy is restricted to in-frame clones and leaves out a portion. The sample includes some 31,000 clones, around 90% of them seen just once. Sequences were obtained from peripheral blood. These receptors came from a human donor with active COVID-19. The donor label of this sample is uncertain. CDR3s include the opening cysteine and the closing phenylalanine or tryptophan. The D gene is left open where the match is weak. The size entry is marked missing in some rows and otherwise reads once, few, many or a size class.

J: TRBJ2-7; V: TRBV12-3/TRBV12-4; size: -; length: 12; D: -; CDR3: CASSWESYEQYF; DNA: TGTGCCAGCAGCTGGGAGTCCTACGAGCAGTACTTC
J: TRBJ2-7; V: TRBV4-2; size: -; length: 15; D: TRBD2; CDR3: CASSPTSGGYYEQYF; DNA: TGTGCCAGCTCCCCGACTAGCGGGGGGTACTACGAGCAGTACTTC
J: TRBJ2-5; V: TRBV7-3; size: -; length: 15; D: -; CDR3: CASSLTLGGRETQYF; DNA: TGTGCCAGCAGCTTAACCTTAGGAGGGAGGGAGACCCAGTACTTC
J: TRBJ2-7; V: TRBV4-2; size: few; length: 16; D: TRBD2; CDR3: CASSRTSGGPSYEQYF; DNA: TGTGCCAGCAGCCGGACTAGCGGGGGACCTTCCTACGAGCAGTACTTC
J: TRBJ2-3; V: TRBV27; size: -; length: 14; D: -; CDR3: CASSLTGDRDTQYF; DNA: TGTGCCAGCAGTTTAACGGGCGACAGGGATACGCAGTATTTT
J: TRBJ2-7; V: TRBV28; size: -; length: 14; D: TRBD1; CDR3: CASMQGQGRHEQYF; DNA: TGTGCCAGCATGCAGGGACAGGGGAGACACGAGCAGTACTTC
J: TRBJ2-3; V: TRBV10-3; size: -; length: 15; D: -; CDR3: CAISDPGLSTFTQYF; DNA: TGTGCCATCAGTGACCCGGGTCTTTCCACATTCACGCAGTATTTT
J: TRBJ2-7; V: TRBV6-6; size: -; length: 16; D: TRBD2; CDR3: CASSRGSGGVLYEQYF; DNA: TGTGCCAGCAGTCGAGGTAGCGGGGGGGTCCTCTACGAGCAGTACTTC
J: TRBJ2-5; V: TRBV29-1; size: -; length: 15; D: TRBD1; CDR3: CSAGRTGATQETQYF; DNA: TGCAGCGCCGGTAGGACAGGGGCGACCCAAGAGACCCAGTACTTC
J: TRBJ2-1; V: TRBV28; size: -; length: 15; D: TRBD2; CDR3: CASSGTSGRPHEQFF; DNA: TGTGCCAGCAGCGGGACTAGCGGGAGGCCCCATGAGCAGTTCTTC
J: TRBJ2-1; V: TRBV6-5; size: -; length: 14; D: -; CDR3: CASISDSSYNEQFF; DNA: TGTGCCAGCATTTCTGATAGCTCCTACAATGAGCAGTTCTTC
J: TRBJ2-7; V: TRBV3-1/TRBV3-2; size: -; length: 14; D: -; CDR3: CASSQASIGGEQYF; DNA: TGTGCCAGCAGCCAGGCGTCGATAGGAGGCGAGCAGTACTTC
J: TRBJ2-1; V: TRBV30; size: -; length: 14; D: TRBD2; CDR3: CAWSSDLAGGEQFF; DNA: TGTGCCTGGAGTTCGGACCTAGCGGGAGGTGAGCAGTTCTTC
J: TRBJ2-2; V: TRBV18; size: -; length: 13; D: -; CDR3: CASSRADTGELFF; DNA: TGTGCCAGCTCACGAGCCGACACCGGGGAGCTGTTTTTT
J: TRBJ2-1; V: TRBV5-4; size: -; length: 15; D: TRBD2; CDR3: CASSLGYGGSDEQFF; DNA: TGTGCCAGCAGCTTGGGGTATGGCGGGAGCGATGAGCAGTTCTTC